These 25 T cell receptor beta chains were all obtained from the same sample, sequenced in a study of blood T cell repertoires in COVID-19. The method was immunoSEQ multiplex PCR; TCRdb's version includes in-frame clones alone and lacks a portion of them. This table holds around 150,000 clones, over 80% found once. Specimen: PBMCs or T cells enriched from blood (not recorded which). All receptors derive from a man in his 70s who had been exposed to COVID-19.

The V and J genes are TRBV7-2 and TRBJ1-3; D is undetermined. This CDR3 is 16 amino acids long. Between the trimmed V and J ends, which lost 5 bases and 0 bases, there was a span of 14 bases. Germline V gene data show CDR1 as SGHTA and CDR2 as FQGNSA. The CDR3 region is CASSLNSVSSGNTIYF. The DNA for the CDR3 is TGTGCCAGCAGCCTTAACAGTGTGAGCTCTGGAAACACCATATATTTT.

The chain employs TRBV28 and TRBJ1-4; 7 bases line up with TRBD1. There are 15 residues in the CDR3. V was clipped by 5 bases and J by 15 bases; unmatched bases: 18. CDR1 and CDR2 from the germline V gene are MDHEN and SYDVKM. In DNA, the CDR3 is TGTGCCAGCAGTCCTGGGGACAGTTTAATGAAAAAGTTGTTTTTT. This encodes CASSPGDSLMKKLFF.

The chain recombines TRBV25-1 with TRBJ2-4; a possible D gene is TRBD2 (5 bases). The V end was cut by 7 bases, the J end by 5 bases, with 9 bases between. Germline V lookup: CDR1 MGHDK, CDR2 SYGVNS. CDR3 length: 12 residues. In DNA form, the CDR3 reads TGTGCCAGCACCTCCGGGGAAAACATTCAGTACTTC. Translation: CASTSGENIQYF.

The chain joins TRBV11-2 to TRBJ2-7; D perhaps matches TRBD2 (7 bases). CDR1 is SGHAT, CDR2 FQNNGV, per germline. The CDR3 consists of 15 residues. V dropped 1 base and J dropped 2 bases, with 12 bases sitting between them. Written as DNA, the CDR3 is TGTGCCAGCAGCTTAGGATGGGGGGGGCCCTACGAGCAGTACTTC. The encoded protein is CASSLGWGGPYEQYF.

This chain connects TRBV5-1 to TRBJ2-1, with 8 bases lining up with TRBD2. CDR1 and CDR2 from the germline V gene are SGHRS and YFSETQ. Trimming removed 2 bases from V and 6 bases from J; junction bases left unmatched: 10. CDR3 length: 16 residues. The CDR3 spells CASSFLAGGRINEQFF. The CDR3 nucleotides are TGCGCCAGCAGCTTCTTGGCGGGAGGCAGGATCAATGAGCAGTTCTTC.

This chain uses TRBV3-1 (or the pseudogene TRBV3-2) with TRBJ2-5; possible D gene TRBD2, 5 bases. V was pared by 2 bases and J by 5 bases, with 18 bases between. The germline V gene has CDR1 LGHDT and CDR2 YNNKEL (reference sequence). The CDR3 length is 16 residues. The CDR3 sequence: CASSQSLGAGDETQYF. In nucleotides, the CDR3 is TGTGCCAGCAGCCAATCTCTAGGTGCGGGTGATGAGACCCAGTACTTC.

This clone was seen more than once but under ten times. This chain connects TRBV7-2 to TRBJ1-6; D not certain. There are 17 residues in the CDR3. V lost 3 bases and J 0 bases, leaving 12 bases between the germline ends. Germline loops: CDR1 SGHTA, CDR2 FQGNSA. DNA for the CDR3: TGTGCCAGCAGCTTCCCTGGGGAGAGCTCCTATAATTCACCCCTCCACTTT. This translates into CASSFPGESSYNSPLHF.

The V and J genes are TRBV2 and TRBJ1-1; 8 bases agree with TRBD1. The ends lost 5 bases at V and 4 bases at J; junction bases unmatched: 6. The CDR3 extends over 14 amino acids. Germline assignment: CDR1 SNHLY and CDR2 FYNNEI. The CDR3 sequence is CASSKGQGGTEAFF. The DNA of the CDR3 is TGTGCCAGCAGTAAAGGACAGGGAGGCACTGAAGCTTTCTTT.

The chain combines TRBV2 with TRBJ1-2, with TRBD1 as a possible D gene (6 bases). This CDR3 is built from 15 residues. V lost 4 bases and J lost 2, with 14 bases in between. Germline V lookup: CDR1 SNHLY, CDR2 FYNNEI. CDR3: CASSGYRDGNYGYTF. The CDR3 DNA sequence: TGTGCCAGCAGTGGCTACAGGGATGGGAACTATGGCTACACCTTC.

V is TRBV5-5 and J is TRBJ1-6; TRBD1 matches at 7 bases. Trimming at V came to 0 bases and at J to 6 bases, leaving 3 bases not matched to a gene. This CDR3 is built from 15 residues. The germline CDR1 and CDR2 sequences are SGHKS and YYEKEE (reference sequence). The DNA of the CDR3 is TGTGCCAGCAGCTTGGGACAGGGTGGTAATTCACCCCTCCACTTT. Its translation: CASSLGQGGNSPLHF. Drawing the rest from reference TRBV5-5 and TRBJ1-6, the complete variable domain is DAGVTQSPTHLIKTRGQQVTLRCSPISGHKSVSWYQQVLGQGPQFIFQYYEKEERGRGNFPDRFSARQFPNYSSELNVNALLLGDSALYLCASSLGQGGNSPLHFGNGTRLTVT.

The chain recombines TRBV28 with TRBJ2-3; D unclear. V gave up 5 bases and J gave up 0 bases, with 9 bases separating them. The CDR3 totals 14 residues. Germline V gene data show CDR1 as MDHEN and CDR2 as SYDVKM. The CDR3 DNA reads as TGTGCCAGCAGTCGAACAGTCAGCACAGATACGCAGTATTTT. It yields the protein CASSRTVSTDTQYF.

The genes are TRBV5-4 and TRBJ2-7; 10 positions agree with TRBD1. This CDR3 comprises 15 residues. Trimming at V came to 1 base and at J to 3 bases, leaving 4 bases not matched to a gene. The germline V gene has CDR1 SGHNT and CDR2 YYREEE (reference sequence). CDR3 coding DNA: TGTGCCAGCAGCTTGTTGGGACAGGGGAACTACGAGCAGTACTTC. It codes for CASSLLGQGNYEQYF.

The CDR3 DNA is TGTGCCAGCAGAAAAGGGGAAAACACTGAAGCTTTCTTT. It specifies CASRKGENTEAFF. The chain combines TRBV25-1 with TRBJ1-1; TRBD1 is a possible D gene (5 bases). The CDR3 spans 13 residues. CDR1 is MGHDK and CDR2 is SYGVNS in the germline V gene. Trimming took 6 bases from V and 2 from J, leaving 10 bases between them. The entire variable domain, with the rest obtained from reference TRBV25-1 and TRBJ1-1, is as follows: EADIYQTPRYLVIGTGKKITLECSQTMGHDKMYWYQQDPGMELHLIHYSYGVNSTEKGDLSSESTVSRIRTEHFPLTLESARPSHTSQYLCASRKGENTEAFFGQGTRLTVV.

V is TRBV3-1 (or the pseudogene TRBV3-2) and J is TRBJ2-3; 8 bases match TRBD2. Germline trimming cut 4 bases from V and 3 bases from J; bases unmatched to any gene: 3. The germline CDR1 and CDR2 sequences are LGHDT and YNNKEL (reference sequence). This CDR3 contains 14 residues. Here the CDR3 reads CASSPRGGTDTQYF. CDR3 coding DNA: TGTGCCAGCAGCCCTCGGGGGGGAACAGATACGCAGTATTTT.

V gene TRBV6-5 combines with J gene TRBJ2-1, with D possibly being TRBD2 (6 bases). The CDR3 is made up of 15 amino acids. V lost 0 bases and J 7 bases, leaving 13 bases between the germline ends. CDR1 MNHEY and CDR2 SVGAGI come from the germline V gene. The CDR3 DNA sequence: TGTGCCAGCAGTTACTCCGTGGGGGGAGCTAATGAGCAGTTCTTC. This encodes CASSYSVGGANEQFF.

This sequence joins TRBV11-2 and TRBJ1-4, with TRBD1 matching over 11 bases. Germline V gene lookup returns CDR1 SGHAT and CDR2 FQNNGV. V lost 8 bases to trimming and J lost 10 bases; unmatched junction nucleotides: 6. The CDR3 loop spans 13 amino acids. The CDR3 nucleotides read TGTGCCAGCCTTGGACAGGGGGCTGGAAAACTGTTTTTT. Encoded protein: CASLGQGAGKLFF. Based on the CDR3 plus reference TRBV11-2 and TRBJ1-4, the full variable domain is EAGVAQSPRYKIIEKRQSVAFWCNPISGHATLYWYQQILGQGPKLLIQFQNNGVVDDSQLPKDRFSAERLKGVDSTLKIQPAKLEDSAVYLCASLGQGAGKLFFGSGTQLSVL.

CDR3: CASSLGGLAEAFF. CDR3 bases: TGTGCCAGCAGCTTAGGGGGCCTTGCTGAAGCTTTCTTT. The V call is TRBV7-2, the J call TRBJ1-1; D may be TRBD1 (5 bases). Germline lookup yields CDR1 SGHTA and CDR2 FQGNSA. CDR3 length: 13 amino acids. Trimming cost V 1 base and J 6 bases, with 9 bases left between them.

CDR3 loop: CASSRGRQGSSYNEQFF. CDR3 coding DNA: TGTGCCAGCAGCCGGGGAAGACAGGGAAGCTCCTACAATGAGCAGTTCTTC. The V gene is TRBV4-2, the J gene TRBJ2-1, with 7 nucleotides matching TRBD1. V lost 4 bases and J lost 0; bases outside the gene matches: 9. This CDR3 is 17 amino acids long. Germline CDR1 and CDR2: LGHNA and YNFKEQ.

In DNA form, the CDR3 reads TGTGCCAGCAGTCCCGGGGGGGTAAATCAGCCCCAGCATTTT. Translating gives CASSPGGVNQPQHF. The rearrangement uses TRBV5-6 and TRBJ1-5; D possibly corresponds to TRBD1 (5 bases). The CDR3 runs 14 residues. From germline, CDR1 is SGHDT and CDR2 YYEEEE. V lost 5 bases and J 4 bases, leaving 13 bases between the germline ends.

The chain employs TRBV24-1 and TRBJ2-5, with D possibly being TRBD1 (6 bases). Germline CDR1 is KGHDR and CDR2 is SFDVKD. CDR3 length: 16 amino acids. V lost 7 bases and J lost 2, with 19 bases in between. CDR3 coding DNA: TGTGCCACCAGCCACTCATTCGGGACATATCAAGAGACCCAGTACTTC. Its protein is CATSHSFGTYQETQYF.

The V call is TRBV21-1, the J call TRBJ2-3; the table's D call, TRBD2, has no DNA check behind it. TRBV21-1 is given as a pseudogene. The length of the CDR3 is 17 residues. The CDR3 nucleotides read TGTGCCAGCAGTTTACGGGTCATAAGGAGGGGAGGCGATACGCAGTATTTT. Its translation: CASSLRVIRRGGDTQYF.

The chain couples TRBV7-2 to TRBJ1-1; 7 bases align to TRBD1. This CDR3 spans 15 amino acids. The germline V gene encodes CDR1 SGHTA and CDR2 FQGNSA. The V and J ends lost 5 bases and 0 bases, in that order; junction bases with no gene match: 6. In DNA form, the CDR3 reads TGTGCCAGCAGCCCCGGGGACAGAATGAACACTGAAGCTTTCTTT. It is translated as CASSPGDRMNTEAFF.

V gene TRBV30 combines with J gene TRBJ1-6, with D possibly being TRBD1 (5 bases). V was clipped by 4 bases and J by 5 bases, with 15 bases between them. Per germline, CDR1 GTSNPN and CDR2 SVGIG (reference sequence). CDR3 length equals 15 residues. The CDR3 spells CAWNVPGHHNSPLHF. CDR3 coding DNA: TGTGCCTGGAACGTACCCGGACACCATAATTCACCCCTCCACTTT.

V gene TRBV4-3 combines with J gene TRBJ2-2, with a possible D match to TRBD2 (6 bases). Per the germline V gene, CDR1 is LGHNA and CDR2 is YSLEER. The CDR3 loop spans 16 amino acids. V was pared by 0 bases and J by 0 bases, with 8 bases between. The CDR3 DNA reads TGCGCCAGCAGCCAAGATCCGGGAGCGAACACCGGGGAGCTGTTTTTT. Translating gives CASSQDPGANTGELFF.

This clone was picked up a small number of times. The rearrangement links TRBV19 to TRBJ2-5, with D perhaps matching TRBD2 (5 bases). Trimming pared 7 bases from V and 5 bases from J, leaving 11 bases between. Per germline, CDR1 LNHDA and CDR2 SQIVND (reference sequence). There are 12 residues in the CDR3. The CDR3: CASNNRGETQYF. The DNA for the CDR3 is TGTGCCAGTAATAACAGAGGGGAGACCCAGTACTTC.